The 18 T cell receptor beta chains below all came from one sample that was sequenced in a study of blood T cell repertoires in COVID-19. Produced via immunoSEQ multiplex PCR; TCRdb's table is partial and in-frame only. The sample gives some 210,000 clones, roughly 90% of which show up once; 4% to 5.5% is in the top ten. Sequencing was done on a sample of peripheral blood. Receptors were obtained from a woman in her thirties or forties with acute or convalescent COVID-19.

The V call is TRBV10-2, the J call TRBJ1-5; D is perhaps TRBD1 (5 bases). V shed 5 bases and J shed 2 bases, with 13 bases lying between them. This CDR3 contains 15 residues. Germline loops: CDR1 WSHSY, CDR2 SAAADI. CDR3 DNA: TGCGCCAGCAGTACGGGCAGGGTGGGCAATCAGCCCCAGCATTTT. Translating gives CASSTGRVGNQPQHF.

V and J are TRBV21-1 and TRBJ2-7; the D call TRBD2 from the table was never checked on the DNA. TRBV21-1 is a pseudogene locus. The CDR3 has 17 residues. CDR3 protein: CASSKGRFGFWVDEQYV. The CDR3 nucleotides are TGTGCCAGCAGCAAAGGACGGTTCGGGTTTTGGGTCGACGAGCAGTACGTC.

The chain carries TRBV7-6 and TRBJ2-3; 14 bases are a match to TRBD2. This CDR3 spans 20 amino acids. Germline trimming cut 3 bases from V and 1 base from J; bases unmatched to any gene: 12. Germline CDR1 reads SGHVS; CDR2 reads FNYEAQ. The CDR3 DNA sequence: TGTGCCAGCAGCTTCAGGTCCGCCTTGACTAGCGGGGGGGGCACAGATACGCAGTATTTT. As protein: CASSFRSALTSGGGTDTQYF. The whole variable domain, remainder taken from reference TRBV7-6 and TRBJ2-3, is GAGVSQSPRYKVTKRGQDVALRCDPISGHVSLYWYRQALGQGPEFLTYFNYEAQQDKSGLPNDRFSAERPEGSISTLTIQRTEQRDSAMYRCASSFRSALTSGGGTDTQYFGPGTRLTVL.

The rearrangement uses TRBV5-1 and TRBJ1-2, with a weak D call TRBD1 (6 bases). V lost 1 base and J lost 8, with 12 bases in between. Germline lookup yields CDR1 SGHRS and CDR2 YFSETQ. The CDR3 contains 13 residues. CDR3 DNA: TGCGCCAGCAGCTTGTGGGCAGGGGAAGGCTACACCTTC. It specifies CASSLWAGEGYTF. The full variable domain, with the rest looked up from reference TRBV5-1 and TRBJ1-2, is KAGVTQTPRYLIKTRGQQVTLSCSPISGHRSVSWYQQTPGQGLQFLFEYFSETQRNKGNFPGRFSGRQFSNSRSEMNVSTLELGDSALYLCASSLWAGEGYTFGSGTRLTVV.

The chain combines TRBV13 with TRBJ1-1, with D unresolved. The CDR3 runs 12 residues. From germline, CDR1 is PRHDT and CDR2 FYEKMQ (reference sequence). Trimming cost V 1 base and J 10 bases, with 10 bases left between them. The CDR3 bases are TGTGCCAGCAGCTTAGATGGAGCACCAGCTTTCTTT. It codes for CASSLDGAPAFF. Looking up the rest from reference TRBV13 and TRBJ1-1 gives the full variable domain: AAGVIQSPRHLIKEKRETATLKCYPIPRHDTVYWYQQGPGQDPQFLISFYEKMQSDKGSIPDRFSAQQFSDYHSELNMSSLELGDSALYFCASSLDGAPAFFGQGTRLTVV.

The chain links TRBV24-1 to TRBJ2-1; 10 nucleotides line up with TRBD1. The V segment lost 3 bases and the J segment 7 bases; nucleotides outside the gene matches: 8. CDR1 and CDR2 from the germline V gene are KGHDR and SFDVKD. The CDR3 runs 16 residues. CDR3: CATSDTGTGAGNEQFF. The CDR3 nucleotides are TGTGCCACCAGTGATACCGGGACAGGGGCCGGGAATGAGCAGTTCTTC.

CDR3: CATSDSGQGDNYGYTF. CDR3 DNA: TGTGCCACCAGTGATTCCGGACAGGGCGATAACTATGGCTACACCTTC. The rearrangement links TRBV24-1 to TRBJ1-2; 8 bases line up with TRBD1. CDR1 and CDR2 from the germline V gene are KGHDR and SFDVKD. V shed 2 bases, J shed 1 base, and the junction held 5 bases outside the gene matches. The CDR3 runs 16 residues.

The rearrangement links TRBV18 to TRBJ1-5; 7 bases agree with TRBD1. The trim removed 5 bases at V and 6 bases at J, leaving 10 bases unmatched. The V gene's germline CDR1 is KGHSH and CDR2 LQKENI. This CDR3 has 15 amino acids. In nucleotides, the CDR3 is TGTGCCAGCTCATCTTCCGGGACAGTAAGTCAGCCCCAGCATTTT. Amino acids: CASSSSGTVSQPQHF.

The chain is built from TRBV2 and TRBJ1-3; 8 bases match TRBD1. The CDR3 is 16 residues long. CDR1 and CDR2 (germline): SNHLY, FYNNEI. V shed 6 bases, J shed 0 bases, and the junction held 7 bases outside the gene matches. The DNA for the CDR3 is TGTGCCAGCAGGAAGGACAGGGATTCCTCTGGAAACACCATATATTTT. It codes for CASRKDRDSSGNTIYF.

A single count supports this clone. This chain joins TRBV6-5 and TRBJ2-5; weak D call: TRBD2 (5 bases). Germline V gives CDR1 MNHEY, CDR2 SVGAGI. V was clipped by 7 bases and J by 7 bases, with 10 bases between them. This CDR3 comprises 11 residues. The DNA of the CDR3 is TGTGCCAGCACCCAGAGCGGGACCCAGTACTTC. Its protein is CASTQSGTQYF.

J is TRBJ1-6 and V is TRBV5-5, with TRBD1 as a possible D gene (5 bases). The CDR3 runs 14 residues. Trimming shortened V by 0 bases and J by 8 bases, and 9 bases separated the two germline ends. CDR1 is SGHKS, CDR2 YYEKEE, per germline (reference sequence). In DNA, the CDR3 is TGTGCCAGCAGCTTGGGACAGCTTTATTCACCCCTCCACTTT. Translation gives CASSLGQLYSPLHF.

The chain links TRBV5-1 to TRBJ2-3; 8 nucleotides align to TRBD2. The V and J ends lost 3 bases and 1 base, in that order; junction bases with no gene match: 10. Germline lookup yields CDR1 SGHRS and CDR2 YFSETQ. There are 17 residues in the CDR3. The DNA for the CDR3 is TGCGCCAGCAGCTCACAAGTGGCGGGGGGCCGCACAGATACGCAGTATTTT. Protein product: CASSSQVAGGRTDTQYF.

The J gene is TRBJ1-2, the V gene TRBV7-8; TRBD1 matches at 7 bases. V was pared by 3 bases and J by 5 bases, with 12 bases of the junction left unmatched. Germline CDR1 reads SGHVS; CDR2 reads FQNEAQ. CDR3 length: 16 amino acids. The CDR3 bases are TGTGCCAGCAGCTTCCCTGGGACAGCCCTTGGGTATGGCTACACCTTC. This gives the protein CASSFPGTALGYGYTF. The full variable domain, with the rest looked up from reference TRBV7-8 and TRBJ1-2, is GAGVSQSPRYKVAKRGQDVALRCDPISGHVSLFWYQQALGQGPEFLTYFQNEAQLDKSGLPSDRFFAERPEGSVSTLKIQRTQQEDSAVYLCASSFPGTALGYGYTFGSGTRLTVV.

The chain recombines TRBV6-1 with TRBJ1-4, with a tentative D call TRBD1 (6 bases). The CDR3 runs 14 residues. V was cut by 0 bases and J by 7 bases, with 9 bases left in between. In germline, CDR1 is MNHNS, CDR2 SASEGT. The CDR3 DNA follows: TGTGCCAGCAGTGAAGCCCAGGGGATTGAAAAACTGTTTTTT. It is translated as CASSEAQGIEKLFF.

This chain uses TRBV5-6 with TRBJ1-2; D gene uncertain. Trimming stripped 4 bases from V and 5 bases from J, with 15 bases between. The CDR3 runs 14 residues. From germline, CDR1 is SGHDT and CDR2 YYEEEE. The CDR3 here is CASSLSGPGYGYTF. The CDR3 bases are TGTGCCAGCAGCCTCAGTGGGCCGGGGTATGGCTACACCTTC.

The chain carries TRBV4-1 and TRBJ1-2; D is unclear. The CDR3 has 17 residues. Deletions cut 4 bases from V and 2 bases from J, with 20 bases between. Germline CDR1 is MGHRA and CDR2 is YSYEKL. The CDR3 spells CASSPYESGLGNYGYTF. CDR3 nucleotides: TGCGCCAGCAGCCCGTACGAATCCGGACTTGGGAACTATGGCTACACCTTC.

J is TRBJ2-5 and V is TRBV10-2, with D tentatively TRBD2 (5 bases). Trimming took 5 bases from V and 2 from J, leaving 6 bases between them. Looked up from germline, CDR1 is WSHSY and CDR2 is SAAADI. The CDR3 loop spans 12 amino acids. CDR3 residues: CASSRGQETQYF. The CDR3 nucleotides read TGCGCCAGCAGTCGAGGGCAAGAGACCCAGTACTTC.

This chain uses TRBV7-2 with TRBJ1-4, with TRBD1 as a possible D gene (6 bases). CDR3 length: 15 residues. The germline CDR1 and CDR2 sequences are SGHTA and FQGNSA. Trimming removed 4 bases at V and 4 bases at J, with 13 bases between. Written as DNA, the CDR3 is TGTGCCAGCAGCTCACAGGGACCAATTAATGAAAAACTGTTTTTT. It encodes CASSSQGPINEKLFF.